The 6 T cell receptor beta chains reported below all come from one sample, sequenced in a study of PD-L1 blockade in urothelial cancer. Clones were read by immunoSEQ multiplex PCR, and TCRdb kept only the in-frame ones, dropping some. The data hold about 95,000 clones, with almost 90% observed a single time. Described time point: pretreatment peripheral blood. Sequences were derived from PBMCs, sampled around atezolizumab (anti-PD-L1) treatment. These receptors were taken from a man aged 55 to 70 with urothelial cancer.

The genes are TRBV28 and TRBJ2-7, with D possibly matching TRBD1 (6 bases). The CDR3 sequence is 16 residues long. Germline V CDR1 and CDR2: MDHEN, SYDVKM. The V end lost 7 bases, the J end lost 4 bases, and 23 bases lay between the germline ends. CDR3 DNA: TGTGCCAGCACCACGCAGGGGACCTCCGTACAATACGAGCAGTACTTC. Amino acids: CASTTQGTSVQYEQYF.

The chain couples TRBV5-1 to TRBJ1-2; 7 nucleotides match TRBD1. The V gene's germline CDR1 is SGHRS and CDR2 YFSETQ. The CDR3 extends over 14 amino acids. Trimming at V came to 0 bases and at J to 8 bases, leaving 7 bases not matched to a gene. Here the CDR3 reads CASSLERAGGGYTF. CDR3 sequence (DNA): TGCGCCAGCAGCTTGGAACGGGCAGGGGGAGGCTACACCTTC.

This clone has just one count. V gene TRBV19 combines with J gene TRBJ1-5; 12 bases are a match to TRBD1. Trimming removed 8 bases from V and 6 bases from J; junction bases left unmatched: 8. CDR3 length: 15 residues. Germline CDR1 LNHDA, CDR2 SQIVND (reference sequence). CDR3 DNA sequence: TGTGCCAGTCAAACCGGGACAGGGGGCGGTCAGCCCCAGCATTTT. Translating gives CASQTGTGGGQPQHF.

The chain links TRBV30 to TRBJ2-2; D is undetermined. Between the trimmed V and J ends, which lost 2 bases and 0 bases, there was a span of 4 bases. Germline loops: CDR1 GTSNPN, CDR2 SVGIG (reference sequence). The CDR3 has 13 amino acids. Here the CDR3 reads CAWSLTNTGELFF. CDR3 sequence (DNA): TGTGCCTGGAGTCTTACGAACACCGGGGAGCTGTTTTTT.

The CDR3 region has the DNA TGTGCCTGGAGTGTGAGTGACAGTGAAGCTTTCTTT. As protein: CAWSVSDSEAFF. The chain is built from TRBV30 and TRBJ1-1; maybe TRBD1 (5 bases). Trimming pared 0 bases from V and 7 bases from J, leaving 9 bases between. This CDR3 has 12 residues. Germline loops: CDR1 GTSNPN, CDR2 SVGIG (reference sequence).

The chain is built from TRBV19 and TRBJ2-1, with 10 nucleotides matching TRBD2. The CDR3 has 14 amino acids. Per germline, CDR1 LNHDA and CDR2 SQIVND (reference sequence). The V and J ends lost 5 bases and 4 bases, in that order; junction bases with no gene match: 2. The CDR3 is CASSPGLAYNEQFF. CDR3 DNA sequence: TGTGCCAGTAGTCCGGGACTAGCGTACAATGAGCAGTTCTTC.